This T cell receptor (beta chain) was identified during a study of CD8 T cells in Susac syndrome. Study information: At the time of blood draw, patients with Susac syndrome were therapy-naive, receiving corticosteroids, or receiving intravenous immunoglobulin alone.

Sequencing of TCR beta covered CD8+ and CD4+ T cells obtained from blood. FACS was used to enrich TEMRA cells, whereas the CD8+ and CD4+ T cells were obtained by negative isolation. Germline CDR1 reads SQVTM; CDR2 reads ANQGSEA. This CDR3 is built from 15 residues. Trimming shortened V by 6 bases and J by 5 bases, and 21 bases separated the two germline ends. The authors reverse transcribed 0.5 to 1 ug RNA with random hexamers. Coverage of TCR beta CDR3 amplification by immunoSEQ multiplex PCR extended to 54 Vbeta and 13 Jbeta. MiXCR was run by TCRdb on the immunoSEQ multiplex PCR reads, yielding one entry per CDR3 protein. The sample yields about 120,000 distinct CDR3 sequences, 95% to 96% seen once.

This sequence joins TRBV29-1 and TRBJ2-3; D possibly corresponds to TRBD1 (6 bases). This receptor was taken from a human donor with Susac syndrome. The sample was CD4+ T cells from PBMCs. This chain's CDR3 is CSVNGADPRGDTQYF. The CDR3 DNA reads as TGCAGCGTAAATGGGGCGGACCCCAGGGGAGATACGCAGTATTTT.